This TCR beta chain was identified during a study of OX40 agonist ivuxolimab in advanced cancers. Study-wide results and caveats: Among the lowest peripheral clonal expansion occurred in 0.1-3.0 mg/kg partial responders.

The CDR3 runs to 15 residues. J gave up 3 bases and V 4 bases, and 8 bases lay outside the gene matches. In germline, CDR1 is LGHNA, CDR2 YNFKEQ. TCRdb's copy holds only in-frame clones and misses some; the assay was immunoSEQ multiplex PCR. The data contain about 69,000 clones, under 90% of them singletons. Comments on this clone: Its target is not known.

The material was CD4+ or CD8+ T cells sorted from blood, obtained in a trial of the OX40 agonist ivuxolimab. The TCR was taken from an adult with an advanced solid tumor such as melanoma, head and neck, liver or kidney cancer. This rearrangement joins TRBV4-2 to TRBJ1-1, with 7 bases identical to TRBD1. The CDR3 bases are TGTGCCAGCAGCCGGGTCGGGGACAGTCACACTGAAGCTTTCTTT. Translation gives CASSRVGDSHTEAFF.